This is a list of T cell receptor beta chains from one sample in a study of blood T cell repertoires in COVID-19. Measured with immunoSEQ multiplex PCR; TCRdb has only the in-frame clones, and not every one. This table holds hundreds of thousands of clones, approximately 88% found once. Sequencing was done on a sample of peripheral blood. The receptor set was obtained from a woman aged 25 to 39 with COVID-19, enrolled during active disease. The conserved cysteine and the conserved F or W are not part of the CDR3 here.

>TRBV13|14|TRBJ1-5
ASSLGFQGSNQPQH
>TRBV1|14|TRBJ2-5
TSSPWDRGQQETQY
>TRBV2|12|TRBJ2-5
ASSDRGSGETQY
>TRBV6-6|12|TRBJ1-1
ASSHTAGYAEAF
>TRBV27|14|TRBJ2-1
ASSPRTGGLYNEQF
>TRBV5-4|12|TRBJ2-1
AGGTQGLGNEQF
>TRBV6-2/TRBV6-3|15|TRBJ2-1
ASSSPSGGATYNEQF
>TRBV5-5|12|TRBJ1-1
ASSLGTGYYAAV
>TRBV20-1|14|TRBJ1-6
SASINTQEYNSPLH
>TRBV11-2|12|TRBJ1-4
ASTLGGLNEKLF
>TRBV7-8|12|TRBJ2-2
ASSLNNGPGELF
>TRBV5-1|10|TRBJ2-5
ASSLARETQY
>TRBV27|11|TRBJ2-1
ASTTAGYNEQF
>TRBV20-1|11|TRBJ1-5
SASQGLNQPQH
>TRBV11-3|14|TRBJ2-3
ASSLVGQGGRDTQY
>TRBV3-1/TRBV3-2|13|TRBJ2-2
ASSHSGTWTGELF
>TRBV5-4|14|TRBJ2-4
ASSLEGLGGGASEY
>TRBV5-1|17|TRBJ2-2
ASSLVFPGAGRNTGELF
>TRBV6-5|12|TRBJ1-1
ASTRGQGYTEAF
>TRBV5-1|12|TRBJ1-4
ASSLGQDNEKLF
>TRBV25-1|13|TRBJ2-7
ASSEGTGGPYEQY
>TRBV6-6|17|TRBJ2-3
ASSLRLAGVPSYTDTQY
>TRBV29-1|12|TRBJ1-2
SVPPGQGAEGYT
>TRBV4-3|11|TRBJ1-4
ASSLRYNEKLF